The sequence of this T cell receptor beta chain was determined in a study of cytomegalovirus exposure and HLA in healthy donors. Study outcomes and limitations: A cluster of highly shared sequence variants was likely a sequencing artifact.

PCR involved 60 Vbeta and 13 Jbeta primers. Generated by immunoSEQ multiplex PCR, the TCRdb table keeps only in-frame clones and is missing some. Among about 130,000 clones, more than 80% were seen once, and the ten largest hold over 2.5%. In this sample, this clone turned up once. Its antigen is not identified. Germline-derived CDR1 and CDR2 are SGHTA and FQGTGA. This CDR3 has 16 residues. V was clipped by 6 bases and J by 2 bases; unmatched bases: 11. The chain joins TRBV7-3 to TRBJ2-3; 7 bases match TRBD2. This TCR came from a male donor in good health and CMV-seronegative. The sequencing input was PBMCs. The CDR3, as DNA: TGTGCCAGCAGGGCCGGGGGGATCGGGTACACAGATACGCAGTATTTT. This translates into CASRAGGIGYTDTQYF.